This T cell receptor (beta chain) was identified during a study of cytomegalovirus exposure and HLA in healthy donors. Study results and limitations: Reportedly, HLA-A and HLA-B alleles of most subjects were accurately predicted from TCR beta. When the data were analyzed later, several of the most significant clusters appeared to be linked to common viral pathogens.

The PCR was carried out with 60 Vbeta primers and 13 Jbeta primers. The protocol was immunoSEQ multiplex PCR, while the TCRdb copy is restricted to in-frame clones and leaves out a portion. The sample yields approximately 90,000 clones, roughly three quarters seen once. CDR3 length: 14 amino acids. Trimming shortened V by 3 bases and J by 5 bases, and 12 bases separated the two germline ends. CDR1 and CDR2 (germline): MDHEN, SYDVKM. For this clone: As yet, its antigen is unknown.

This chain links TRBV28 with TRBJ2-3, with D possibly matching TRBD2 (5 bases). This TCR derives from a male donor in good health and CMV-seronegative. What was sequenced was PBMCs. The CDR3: CASSFRGYGDTQYF. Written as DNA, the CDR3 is TGTGCCAGCAGTTTCCGGGGATATGGAGATACGCAGTATTTT.